This T cell receptor (beta chain) was observed in a study of T cell changes during pregnancy in multiple sclerosis. V was trimmed by 0 bases and J by 5 bases, leaving 13 bases between them. Germline lookup yields CDR1 SNHLY and CDR2 FYNNEI. CDR3 length equals 15 residues. TCRdb keeps only in-frame clones here, not all; method: immunoSEQ multiplex PCR. The data contain approximately 60,000 clones, 92% of them singletons. Specimen: CD4+ T cells from peripheral blood mononuclear cells, collected in the second trimester of pregnancy. The V call is TRBV2, the J call TRBJ1-1, with D unresolved. The source is a female donor with multiple sclerosis, enrolled in a pregnancy study. Here the CDR3 reads CASSEARSSLTEAFF. The CDR3 DNA sequence: TGTGCCAGCAGTGAAGCGCGGAGCAGCTTAACTGAAGCTTTCTTT.